This is a list of T cell receptor beta chains from one sample in a study of blood T cell repertoires in COVID-19. Some clones are missing from TCRdb's copy, which holds only in-frame ones; the method was immunoSEQ multiplex PCR. The repertoire consists of more than 100,000 clones, with roughly 89% occurring once and the leading ten covering around 4.2%. Sequencing was carried out using peripheral blood. The receptors stem from a man aged 35 to 55 with acute or convalescent COVID-19. Each CDR3 is given with its conserved first and last residue. The order of the fields is J gene, clone size, CDR3 length, V gene, D gene, CDR3 protein, CDR3 DNA. D genes are given only for firm matches. Only part of the rows carry a size: once, few, many, or a class if the clone is expanded.

TRBJ2-2,once,16,TRBV4-2,NA,CASSQEGHRAWGELFF,TGTGCCAGCAGCCAAGAGGGACATCGGGCATGGGGGGAGCTGTTTTTT
TRBJ2-4,few,16,TRBV10-1,TRBD2,CASSENVDGRENIQYF,TGCGCCAGCAGTGAGAACGTAGACGGGAGGGAAAACATTCAGTACTTC
TRBJ1-6,few,12,TRBV19,NA,CASSGTASPLHF,TGTGCCAGTAGTGGCACAGCTTCACCCCTCCACTTT
TRBJ1-2,few,14,TRBV7-2,NA,CASSLGRGDNGYTF,TGTGCCAGCAGCTTAGGACGGGGGGACAATGGCTACACCTTC
TRBJ1-4,NA,15,TRBV11-2,NA,CASSYSQGSNEKLFF,TGTGCCAGCAGCTATAGCCAGGGCTCTAATGAAAAACTGTTTTTT
TRBJ2-7,NA,11,TRBV6-5,NA,CASSYIHEQYF,TGTGCCAGCAGCTATATCCACGAGCAGTACTTC
TRBJ1-1,few,14,TRBV6-5,NA,CASSLRAGGTEAFF,TGTGCCAGCAGCCTCCGTGCCGGGGGCACTGAAGCTTTCTTT
TRBJ1-1,NA,16,TRBV7-2,TRBD1,CASSLDGGTGSTEAFF,TGTGCCAGCAGCTTAGACGGGGGGACAGGAAGTACTGAAGCTTTCTTT
TRBJ2-3,NA,17,TRBV11-3,TRBD2,CASSPRTSGSEVDTQYF,TGTGCCAGCAGCCCTAGGACTAGCGGGAGCGAGGTAGATACGCAGTATTTT
TRBJ2-3,NA,12,TRBV11-3,NA,CASSPHTDTQYF,TGTGCCAGCAGCCCACACACAGATACGCAGTATTTT
TRBJ2-1,NA,14,TRBV30,TRBD1,CAWSAGTGGNEQFF,TGTGCCTGGAGTGCCGGGACAGGGGGGAATGAGCAGTTCTTC
TRBJ2-7,NA,16,TRBV5-4,NA,CASSLPGGGGSYEQYF,TGTGCCAGCAGCTTGCCGGGGGGCGGAGGCTCCTACGAGCAGTACTTC